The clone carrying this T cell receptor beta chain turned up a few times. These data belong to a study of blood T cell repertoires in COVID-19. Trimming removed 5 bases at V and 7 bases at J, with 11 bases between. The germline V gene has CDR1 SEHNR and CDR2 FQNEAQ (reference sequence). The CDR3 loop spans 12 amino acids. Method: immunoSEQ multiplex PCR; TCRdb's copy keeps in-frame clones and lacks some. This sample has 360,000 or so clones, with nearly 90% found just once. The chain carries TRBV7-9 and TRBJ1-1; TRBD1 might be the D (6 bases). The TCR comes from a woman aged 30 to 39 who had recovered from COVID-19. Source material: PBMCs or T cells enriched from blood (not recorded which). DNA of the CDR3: TGTGCCAGCAGCAGTCGGACAGTTGAAGCTTTCTTT. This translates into CASSSRTVEAFF.